The 25 T cell receptor beta chains listed next were all sequenced from one sample in a study of CD8 T cells in Susac syndrome. With random hexamers, reverse transcription was performed on about 0.5 to 1 ug of RNA. TCRdb re-called the immunoSEQ multiplex PCR reads through MiXCR, storing one row per CDR3 protein. Counted here are about 190,000 distinct CDR3 sequences, around 93% occurring once; the ten biggest clones make up 0.1% to 0.12%. The source material was CD4+ T cells from PBMCs. Receptors were obtained from a human donor in good health.

This chain links TRBV27 with TRBJ1-2; TRBD1 matches 10 bases. This CDR3 is built from 14 residues. Germline assignment: CDR1 MNHEY and CDR2 SMNVEV (reference sequence). V lost 1 base, J lost 8 bases, and 4 bases stayed unmatched. In DNA, the CDR3 is TGTGCCAGCAGTTTATTCGGGACAGGGGCCGGCTACACCTTC. Residues: CASSLFGTGAGYTF.

This chain joins TRBV20-1 and TRBJ2-1; D possibly corresponds to TRBD1 (5 bases). Germline loops: CDR1 DFQATT, CDR2 SNEGSKA (reference sequence). CDR3 length: 11 amino acids. V was trimmed by 1 base and J by 9 bases, leaving 7 bases between them. CDR3 loop: CSARVRGEQFF. The CDR3 DNA is TGCAGTGCTAGAGTTAGGGGTGAGCAGTTCTTC.

The rearrangement uses TRBV6-2 or TRBV6-3 and TRBJ1-5; no clear D. CDR1 and CDR2 from the germline V gene are MNHEY and SVGEGT. V was shortened by 6 bases and J by 3 bases, with 24 bases between the two germline ends. The CDR3 sequence is 18 residues long. The CDR3 spells CASSRSSRDIRANQPQHF. The CDR3 DNA is TGTGCCAGCAGCCGGAGCAGCCGAGATATCAGAGCCAATCAGCCCCAGCATTTT.

This clonotype appeared once. The chain combines TRBV7-3 with TRBJ1-2, with 7 bases fitting TRBD1. The J segment lost 6 bases and the V segment lost 0 bases, leaving 13 bases of the junction unmatched. The CDR3 length is 17 residues. Germline V gives CDR1 SGHTA, CDR2 FQGTGA. The CDR3 here is CASSLTWNRGQEDGYTF. CDR3 in DNA: TGTGCCAGCAGCTTAACGTGGAACAGGGGACAAGAGGATGGCTACACCTTC.

The chain carries TRBV19 and TRBJ1-1; TRBD1 aligns across 7 bases. Trimming at V came to 9 bases and at J to 1 base, leaving 8 bases not matched to a gene. The CDR3 contains 14 residues. Germline V gives CDR1 LNHDA, CDR2 SQIVND (reference sequence). CDR3 in amino acids: CARGAGGKNTEAFF. The DNA for the CDR3 is TGTGCCAGGGGGGCAGGGGGAAAGAACACTGAAGCTTTCTTT.

The V call is TRBV6-2 or TRBV6-3, the J call TRBJ2-2; D is undetermined. CDR3 length: 15 residues. The germline V gene encodes CDR1 MNHEY and CDR2 SVGEGT. Deletions cut 3 bases from V and 1 base from J, with 9 bases between. The CDR3 coding sequence is TGTGCCAGCAGTTATGGTCCAGGGAACACCGGGGAGCTGTTTTTT. Encoded protein: CASSYGPGNTGELFF.

V is TRBV9 and J is TRBJ2-2; TRBD2 aligns across 10 bases. This CDR3 is built from 17 residues. V was clipped by 0 bases and J by 4 bases; unmatched bases: 6. Germline V gives CDR1 SGDLS, CDR2 YYNGEE. This CDR3 is CASSVGLAGVLTGELFF. In DNA, the CDR3 is TGTGCCAGCAGCGTAGGGCTAGCGGGGGTTCTCACCGGGGAGCTGTTTTTT.

The chain has TRBV20-1 and TRBJ1-2; D ambiguous. V lost 2 bases, J lost 6 bases, and 13 bases lay in between. The CDR3 runs 13 residues. Germline CDR1 is DFQATT and CDR2 is SNEGSKA (reference sequence). This CDR3 is CSARLDSLDGYTF. CDR3 DNA: TGCAGTGCTAGACTCGACTCCCTGGATGGCTACACCTTC.

The chain is built from TRBV25-1 and TRBJ1-1; no firm D call. The CDR3 consists of 15 residues. Trimming removed 1 base at V and 1 base at J, with 10 bases between. CDR1 is MGHDK and CDR2 is SYGVNS in the germline V gene. Here the CDR3 DNA reads TGTGCCAGCAGTGAATTTGCAGGTCAGAACACTGAAGCTTTCTTT. Encoded protein: CASSEFAGQNTEAFF. Based on the CDR3 plus reference TRBV25-1 and TRBJ1-1, the full variable domain is EADIYQTPRYLVIGTGKKITLECSQTMGHDKMYWYQQDPGMELHLIHYSYGVNSTEKGDLSSESTVSRIRTEHFPLTLESARPSHTSQYLCASSEFAGQNTEAFFGQGTRLTVV.

The rearrangement links TRBV6-5 to TRBJ2-3, with TRBD2 as a possible D gene (6 bases). Trimming removed 2 bases at V and 0 bases at J, with 15 bases between. Germline V gene sequence: CDR1 MNHEY, CDR2 SVGAGI. The length of the CDR3 is 17 residues. CDR3 residues: CASSYNRRRASTDTQYF. The CDR3 DNA reads as TGTGCCAGCAGTTACAATCGACGGAGGGCTAGCACAGATACGCAGTATTTT.

The chain couples TRBV6-5 to TRBJ2-3, with D perhaps matching TRBD1 or TRBD2 (5 bases each). V lost 8 bases to trimming and J lost 2 bases, with 14 bases between them. The CDR3 contains 14 residues. Germline lookup yields CDR1 MNHEY and CDR2 SVGAGI. CDR3 loop: CASRGVGHTDTQYF. The CDR3 DNA reads as TGTGCCAGCCGAGGGGTCGGCCACACAGATACGCAGTATTTT.

The chain joins TRBV18 to TRBJ1-1; D ambiguous. V was clipped by 2 bases and J by 4 bases, with 17 bases between them. The CDR3 loop spans 16 amino acids. CDR1 is KGHSH and CDR2 is LQKENI in the germline V gene. Here the CDR3 DNA reads TGTGCCAGCTCACCAAAACCCGACACTGGCGGCACTGAAGCTTTCTTT. Its translation is CASSPKPDTGGTEAFF.

The chain carries TRBV5-1 and TRBJ1-2; D is unresolved. Germline loops: CDR1 SGHRS, CDR2 YFSETQ. Trimming took off 3 bases at V and 8 bases at J, with 11 bases between the two ends. The CDR3 sequence is 12 residues long. The CDR3 sequence is CASSSGLGGYTF. CDR3 coding DNA: TGCGCCAGCAGCTCAGGACTGGGCGGCTACACCTTC.

The V call is TRBV20-1, the J call TRBJ2-7, with a weak D call TRBD2 (5 bases). There are 14 residues in the CDR3. The germline CDR1 and CDR2 sequences are DFQATT and SNEGSKA (reference sequence). Trimming removed 0 bases at V and 0 bases at J, with 9 bases between. Here the CDR3 DNA reads TGCAGTGCTAGAGATATGGGAGTCTCCTACGAGCAGTACTTC. It codes for CSARDMGVSYEQYF.

A few counts support this clonotype. The rearrangement links TRBV7-9 to TRBJ2-1, with 10 positions matching TRBD2. J lost 8 bases, V lost 2 bases, and 3 bases had no gene match. CDR3 length: 14 amino acids. Germline V gene lookup returns CDR1 SEHNR and CDR2 FQNEAQ (reference sequence). The CDR3 DNA is TGTGCCAGCAGCTTAAGCGGGGGGGCCGATGAGCAGTTCTTC. Translating it yields CASSLSGGADEQFF.

The genes are TRBV9 and TRBJ1-1; TRBD1 is a possible D gene (6 bases). Germline CDR1 and CDR2: SGDLS and YYNGEE. The CDR3 runs to 14 residues. V lost 0 bases and J 5 bases, leaving 11 bases between the germline ends. CDR3 DNA sequence: TGTGCCAGCAGCGTAGGGACAGTTCGAACTGAAGCTTTCTTT. This encodes CASSVGTVRTEAFF.

The rearrangement uses TRBV7-9 and TRBJ2-7; 12 nucleotides agree with TRBD1. V gave up 6 bases and J gave up 9 bases; unmatched junction bases: 9. Germline values: CDR1 SEHNR, CDR2 FQNEAQ (reference sequence). This CDR3 comprises 14 residues. DNA for the CDR3: TGTGCCAGCAGAGAGCCGGGACAGGGGGCGCCGCAGTACTTC. Translating it yields CASREPGQGAPQYF.

The chain couples TRBV6-5 to TRBJ2-2; weak D call: TRBD2 (5 bases). CDR3 length: 14 residues. The germline V and J ends were trimmed by 4 bases and 3 bases, with 9 bases remaining between them. Germline lookup yields CDR1 MNHEY and CDR2 SVGAGI. CDR3 protein: CASSSDYDTGELFF. CDR3 coding DNA: TGTGCCAGCAGTTCTGACTACGACACCGGGGAGCTGTTTTTT.

The rearrangement joins TRBV12-3 or TRBV12-4 to TRBJ1-2; D is unclear. There are 15 residues in the CDR3. Trimming cost V 1 base and J 8 bases, with 17 bases left between them. The DNA of the CDR3 is TGTGCCAGCAGTTTAGGAAGCTTGTTCGCGCAGGGCTACACCTTC. Translated, it gives CASSLGSLFAQGYTF.

The chain is built from TRBV7-6 and TRBJ1-4; D gene uncertain. The V end lost 0 bases, the J end lost 5 bases, and 13 bases lay between the germline ends. CDR3 length: 16 residues. Germline CDR1 and CDR2: SGHVS and FNYEAQ. CDR3 amino acids: CASSLAVTGANEKLFF. The DNA of the CDR3 is TGTGCCAGCAGCTTAGCTGTTACCGGAGCGAATGAAAAACTGTTTTTT. The full variable domain, rest sourced from reference TRBV7-6 and TRBJ1-4, is GAGVSQSPRYKVTKRGQDVALRCDPISGHVSLYWYRQALGQGPEFLTYFNYEAQQDKSGLPNDRFSAERPEGSISTLTIQRTEQRDSAMYRCASSLAVTGANEKLFFGSGTQLSVL.

The V call is TRBV7-2, the J call TRBJ1-1; D remains ambiguous. Trimming removed 2 bases at V and 3 bases at J, with 7 bases between. Germline V lookup: CDR1 SGHTA, CDR2 FQGNSA. The CDR3 contains 13 residues. CDR3 in DNA: TGTGCCAGCAGCTTACATTGGGACACTGAAGCTTTCTTT. Translating it yields CASSLHWDTEAFF.

The CDR3 sequence: CASSLTLAGETQYF. Here the CDR3 DNA reads TGTGCCAGCAGCTTGACCCTAGCGGGGGAGACCCAGTACTTC. J is TRBJ2-5 and V is TRBV7-8, with 9 positions matching TRBD2. The CDR3 sequence is 14 residues long. Germline V gene lookup returns CDR1 SGHVS and CDR2 FQNEAQ. V gave up 3 bases and J gave up 5 bases; unmatched junction bases: 4.

The chain couples TRBV27 to TRBJ2-1; the D gene is possibly TRBD1 (6 bases). This CDR3 has 14 amino acids. The germline V gene has CDR1 MNHEY and CDR2 SMNVEV (reference sequence). V was cut by 8 bases and J by 15 bases, with 26 bases left in between. CDR3 protein: CASRISFRTAGMFF. The CDR3 DNA sequence: TGTGCCAGCCGAATTAGTTTCCGGACAGCCGGGATGTTCTTC.

This chain uses TRBV7-9 with TRBJ1-5; no definite D call. Between the trimmed V and J ends, which lost 5 bases and 0 bases, there was a span of 14 bases. The CDR3 has 16 residues. CDR1 is SEHNR, CDR2 FQNEAQ, per germline (reference sequence). CDR3 amino acids: CASSPEAVLSNQPQHF. For the CDR3, the DNA is TGTGCCAGCAGCCCCGAAGCAGTACTTAGCAATCAGCCCCAGCATTTT.

The chain uses TRBV12-3 or TRBV12-4 and TRBJ2-5; weak D call: TRBD1 (6 bases). The V gene lost 8 bases and the J gene lost 1 base, with 11 bases spanning the gap. CDR3 length: 13 amino acids. The CDR3 sequence is CASLRDTQETQYF. The CDR3 DNA reads as TGTGCCAGCCTTCGGGACACCCAAGAGACCCAGTACTTC.